This entry lists 4 T cell receptor beta chains sequenced from one sample in a study of T cell changes during pregnancy in multiple sclerosis (dated by TCRdb to the late 2010s). The library was generated by the immunoSEQ multiplex PCR assay. TCRdb took over this immuneACCESS table, retaining in-frame rearrangements with V and J assigned. Such tables are incomplete; in checked studies, under half of the missing clones stem from an unresolved V gene, and the remainder is unexplained. The sample table lists 41,000 or so clones, nearly 90% of them with a count of one. The ten largest clones take up approximately 0.64% of the sample. Material: CD4+ T cells from peripheral blood mononuclear cells, obtained in the first trimester of pregnancy. Receptors were obtained from a female donor with multiple sclerosis, enrolled in a pregnancy study.

The genes are TRBV7-9 and TRBJ2-5, with D tentatively TRBD2 (5 bases). Germline V lookup: CDR1 SEHNR, CDR2 FQNEAQ (reference sequence). V was trimmed by 5 bases and J by 3 bases, leaving 13 bases between them. The CDR3 extends over 14 amino acids. For the CDR3, the DNA is TGTGCCAGCAGCGATAGAGGGCAGAAAGAGACCCAGTACTTC. It specifies CASSDRGQKETQYF.

The V gene is TRBV6-1, the J gene TRBJ1-2; 7 nucleotides align to TRBD1. The CDR3 is 14 residues long. The germline CDR1 and CDR2 sequences are MNHNS and SASEGT. The V segment lost 4 bases and the J segment 6 bases; nucleotides outside the gene matches: 8. This CDR3 is CASSAPGQLHGYTF. For the CDR3, the DNA is TGTGCCAGCAGTGCTCCGGGACAGCTACATGGCTACACCTTC.

V and J are TRBV7-9 and TRBJ1-2, with D uncertain. The germline V and J ends were trimmed by 1 base and 2 bases, with 8 bases remaining between them. This CDR3 region has 14 residues. CDR1 is SEHNR and CDR2 is FQNEAQ in the germline V gene (reference sequence). The CDR3 here is CASSLEKSNYGYTF. The CDR3 region has the DNA TGTGCCAGCAGCTTAGAAAAATCGAACTATGGCTACACCTTC. Full variable domain (outside the CDR3, taken from reference TRBV7-9 and TRBJ1-2): DTGVSQNPRHKITKRGQNVTFRCDPISEHNRLYWYRQTLGQGPEFLTYFQNEAQLEKSRLLSDRFSAERPKGSFSTLEIQRTEQGDSAMYLCASSLEKSNYGYTFGSGTRLTVV.

The gene calls are TRBV7-3 and TRBJ2-3; 10 nucleotides align to TRBD1. CDR1 is SGHTA and CDR2 is FQGTGA in the germline V gene. There are 13 residues in the CDR3. Trimming removed 5 bases from V and 5 bases from J; junction bases left unmatched: 1. This CDR3 reads CASSRDRGDTQYF. The CDR3 DNA follows: TGTGCCAGCAGCAGGGACAGGGGAGATACGCAGTATTTT.